This TCR beta chain came from a study of T cell repertoires in cytomegalovirus infection. Looking at the study overall: The authors used CMV epitopes that were HLA-C-restricted (recently identified) and HLA-B-restricted (well studied). Public TCR beta signature analysis indicated the presence of both CMV infection and matching HLA type. The study, taken as a whole, reports: Clonotype analysis showed dominance of the ex vivo response by HLA-C-restricted CMV-specific TCR beta clonotypes. CMV carriers having the relevant HLA were flagged by cumulative public TCR beta family frequency.

CDR1 and CDR2 (germline): SGHTA, FQGNSA. V dropped 4 bases and J dropped 7 bases, with 16 bases sitting between them. CDR3 length: 15 residues. This clonotype was detected ten times or more. Its antigen remains unidentified. A single record per CDR3 protein comes from TCRdb applying MiXCR to the reads. The table includes around 300,000 distinct CDR3 sequences, around 25% detected once. Sample: cultured PBMCs, taken from culture after CMV antigen stimulation. The chain is built from TRBV7-2 and TRBJ1-4; D remains unclear. The sequence came from a human donor in good health (CMV status not recorded). Some clones in this sample may be carry-over from other donors' samples. The CDR3 loop is CASSSRQGKSEKLFF. The CDR3 DNA reads TGTGCCAGCAGCTCCAGACAAGGGAAGAGTGAAAAACTGTTTTTT.